This TCR beta chain was recorded in a study of cytomegalovirus exposure and HLA in healthy donors. Study in general: Counted in an early data release were 75 million to 85 million unique TCRs from HLA-typed donors. Study-wide findings and caveats: Roughly even sequencing depth across donors was the assumption behind the presence/absence analyses. Generally TCR sequences proved uncommon, though certain public TCRs appeared in numerous donors.

Worth noting for this clone: Its antigen is still unknown.

It was with 60 Vbeta and 13 Jbeta primers that the PCR ran. Produced via immunoSEQ multiplex PCR; TCRdb's table is partial and in-frame only. The repertoire holds more than 70,000 clones, with 77% as singletons. This CDR3 has 13 residues. Looked up from germline, CDR1 is LGHNA and CDR2 is YNFKEQ. V was clipped by 8 bases and J by 4 bases; unmatched bases: 6. In nominal health when sampled, donors likely had unrecorded immune exposures nonetheless. Source material: PBMCs. The receptor was isolated from a man aged 50-60 years in good health and CMV-seropositive. The chain has TRBV4-2 and TRBJ2-5; TRBD1 matches 8 bases. The CDR3 region is CASGQGVAETQYF. The CDR3, as DNA: TGTGCCAGCGGACAGGGAGTAGCAGAGACCCAGTACTTC.